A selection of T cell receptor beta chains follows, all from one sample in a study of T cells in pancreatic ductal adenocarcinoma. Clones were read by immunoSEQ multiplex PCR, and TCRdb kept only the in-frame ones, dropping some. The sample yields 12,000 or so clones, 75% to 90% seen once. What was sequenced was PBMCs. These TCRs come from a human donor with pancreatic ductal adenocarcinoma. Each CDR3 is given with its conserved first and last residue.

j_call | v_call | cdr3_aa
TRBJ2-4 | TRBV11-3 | CASSFKEGLVKNIQYF
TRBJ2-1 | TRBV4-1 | CASSQEPAGALREQFF
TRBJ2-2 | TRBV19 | CASRMNRGQALYTGELFF
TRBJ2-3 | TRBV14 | CASSQDLGRADTQYF
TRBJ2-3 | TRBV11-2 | CASSLGTSGGATTDTQYF
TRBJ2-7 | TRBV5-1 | CASSFQGSDEQYF
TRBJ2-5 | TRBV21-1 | CASSKALRGYQETQYF
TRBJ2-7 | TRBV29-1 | CSALRGTYEQYF
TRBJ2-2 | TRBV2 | CASRMTGSDSGELFF
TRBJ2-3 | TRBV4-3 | CASSGSGSLDTQYF
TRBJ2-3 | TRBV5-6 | CASSVNTDTQYF
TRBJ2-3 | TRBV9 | CASSVEAGSSTDTQYF
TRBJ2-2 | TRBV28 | CASSLWLGGPGELFF
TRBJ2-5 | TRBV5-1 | CASSTFSGEKETQYF
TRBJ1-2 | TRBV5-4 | CASSLGGSYGYTF
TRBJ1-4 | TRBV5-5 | CASSLGLDTGNEKLFF
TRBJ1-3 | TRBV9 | CASSPAGNTIYF
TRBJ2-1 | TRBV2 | CATLGTPKGSGEQFF
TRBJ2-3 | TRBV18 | CASSPPNRAGGRTDTQYF
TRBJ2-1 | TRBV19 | CASSILQDNEQFF
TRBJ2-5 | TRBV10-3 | CAISESIDLGETQYF
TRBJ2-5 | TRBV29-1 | CSVSGQRETQYF
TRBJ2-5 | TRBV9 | CASSVDPQGGTQYF
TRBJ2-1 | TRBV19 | CASKAKAGTVMNEQFF
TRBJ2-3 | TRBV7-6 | CASSSGGAGWTDTQYF
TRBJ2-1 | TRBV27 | CASSTGQSSYNEQFF
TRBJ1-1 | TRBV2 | CASRPQQAEAFF
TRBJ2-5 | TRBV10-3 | CAISGGGGAGDETQYF
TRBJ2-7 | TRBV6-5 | CASRSPGQTHYEQYF
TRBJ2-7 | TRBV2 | CASSEASVGGQYF
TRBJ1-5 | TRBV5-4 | CASSLEGSDQPQHF
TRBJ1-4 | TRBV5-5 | CASSLGQGGNEKLFF
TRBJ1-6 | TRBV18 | CASSPGRTANSPLHF
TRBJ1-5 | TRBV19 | CASNSSRTLKEPQHF
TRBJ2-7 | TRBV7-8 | CASSQSRGGEQYF
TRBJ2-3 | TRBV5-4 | CASSLEQTRTDTQYF
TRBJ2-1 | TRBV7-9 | CASSPSGRPNNEQFF